This TCR beta chain is drawn from a study of cytomegalovirus exposure and HLA in healthy donors. Trimming removed 3 bases from V and 11 bases from J, with 13 bases in between. The CDR3 has 11 amino acids. Germline loops: CDR1 DFQATT, CDR2 SNEGSKA (reference sequence). The donors belonged to the approximately 120-subject validation cohort, separate from the roughly 650-subject first cohort. Profiled with immunoSEQ multiplex PCR; TCRdb holds only in-frame clones, not every one. The sample has tens of thousands of clones; roughly 93% are singletons. The sample taken for sequencing was PBMCs. The chain links TRBV20-1 to TRBJ1-2, with D possibly matching TRBD1 (5 bases). The origin of this receptor is a woman younger than 30 in good health and CMV-seropositive. The CDR3: CSASVTVGYTF. DNA for the CDR3: TGCAGTGCTAGTGTGACAGTAGGGTACACCTTC.